The 4 T cell receptor beta chains presented below share a single source sample, sequenced in a study of Ad26.COV2.S vaccination and SARS-CoV-2 variants. Using immunoSEQ multiplex PCR, the repertoire was profiled, and TCRdb retains in-frame clones only, with some absent. The table records 400,000 to 500,000 clones, roughly 89% of them present only once. Treatment in this sample: some 20 received Ad26.COV2.S at low or high dose, single or two shots; 5 received placebo; per-sample allocation not given. Day 63 after the first vaccine or placebo injection was the time point for sampling. The specimen comprised peripheral blood, sampled in a trial of Ad26.COV2.S vaccine versus placebo. Receptor source: a person aged 18 to 65 who received the Ad26.COV2.S COVID-19 vaccine or a placebo.

The chain is built from TRBV15 and TRBJ2-1; 8 nucleotides line up with TRBD2. Trimming cost V 3 bases and J 9 bases; bases outside gene matches: 10. CDR3 length equals 15 residues. Germline values: CDR1 LNHNV, CDR2 YYDKDF (reference sequence). CDR3 in amino acids: CATSRTPGGATEQFF. The DNA for the CDR3 is TGTGCCACCAGCAGGACCCCCGGGGGGGCCACTGAGCAGTTCTTC.

The chain recombines TRBV7-2 with TRBJ2-2; D remains ambiguous. The germline V gene encodes CDR1 SGHTA and CDR2 FQGNSA. The CDR3 has 14 residues. Deletions cut 1 base from V and 7 bases from J, with 10 bases between. The CDR3 loop reads CASSLVRKGGELFF. The DNA of the CDR3 is TGTGCCAGCAGCTTAGTCAGGAAAGGCGGGGAGCTGTTTTTT.

This chain joins TRBV2 and TRBJ2-7, with D possibly matching TRBD2 (6 bases). Germline V lookup: CDR1 SNHLY, CDR2 FYNNEI. This CDR3 has 12 residues. Trimming left V 8 bases short and J 7 bases short, with 15 bases between. The chain's CDR3 is CASARAGYEQYF. The CDR3 DNA reads as TGTGCCAGCGCGAGGGCGGGGTATGAGCAGTACTTC.

The rearrangement joins TRBV2 to TRBJ1-3; D uncertain. The CDR3 totals 15 residues. V shed 5 bases and J shed 4 bases, with 15 bases lying between them. Per the germline V gene, CDR1 is SNHLY and CDR2 is FYNNEI. CDR3 protein: CASSTTPGPGNTIYF. In nucleotides, the CDR3 is TGTGCCAGCAGTACAACCCCAGGCCCAGGAAACACCATATATTTT.